Reported below is one T cell receptor beta chain. These data are taken from a study of blood T cell repertoires in COVID-19. Repertoires were generated with immunoSEQ multiplex PCR, while TCRdb's copy carries only in-frame clones and drops some. The data contain around 300,000 clones, about 85% of them singletons. CDR1 is MNHEY, CDR2 SVGAGI, per germline. The CDR3 totals 14 residues. V trimming: 6 bases; J trimming: 3 bases; junction bases outside the gene matches: 6. This sequence originates from a woman aged 45-59 years who had recovered from COVID-19. This chain joins TRBV6-5 and TRBJ2-3; 7 positions match TRBD2. The material sequenced was PBMCs or T cells enriched from blood (not recorded which). CDR3: CASRRTRRTDTQYF. CDR3 nucleotide sequence: TGTGCCAGCAGGCGGACTAGAAGGACAGATACGCAGTATTTT.